Listed below are T cell receptor beta chains from one sample, sequenced in a study of cytomegalovirus exposure and HLA in healthy donors. Here immunoSEQ multiplex PCR was the method, and the copy in TCRdb shows in-frame clones only, minus some. This sample yields 150,000 to 200,000 clones, of which approximately 79% are seen a single time; 6.3% belongs to the top ten. Sequencing was performed on PBMCs. These receptors were taken from a man aged 40-49 years in good health and CMV-seropositive. The CDR3 runs from the conserved cysteine through the conserved F or W. Each record gives: D gene, V gene, J gene, clone size, CDR3 protein, CDR3 DNA. A D gene is named only where the DNA matches it firmly. Only part of the rows carry a size: once, few, many, or a class if the clone is expanded.

>NA|TRBV29-1|TRBJ2-7|NA
CSVVTSSYEQYF
TGCAGCGTCGTAACTAGCTCCTACGAGCAGTACTTC
>NA|TRBV9|TRBJ2-3|NA
CASGLGRITDTQYF
TGTGCCAGCGGACTCGGGAGAATCACAGATACGCAGTATTTT
>NA|TRBV18|TRBJ1-2|NA
CASSPSRLEGYTF
TGTGCCAGCTCACCAAGCAGGCTCGAAGGCTACACCTTC
>TRBD1|TRBV9|TRBJ2-3|few
CASSVHPGQGQYF
TGTGCCAGCAGCGTTCACCCGGGACAGGGACAGTATTTT
>NA|TRBV15|TRBJ2-7|NA
CATSTTSFDEQYF
TGTGCCACCAGTACTACTAGCTTCGACGAGCAGTACTTC
>NA|TRBV18|TRBJ2-7|NA
CASSPSRGSYEQYF
TGTGCCAGCTCACCCTCTCGGGGCTCCTACGAGCAGTACTTC
>TRBD1|TRBV7-2|TRBJ1-4|few
CASSAGQNTEKLFF
TGTGCCAGCAGCGCGGGACAGAATACCGAAAAACTGTTTTTT
>TRBD2|TRBV7-8|TRBJ2-3|once
CASSLAFGTSGRTDTQYF
TGTGCCAGCAGCTTAGCTTTCGGGACTAGCGGGAGAACAGATACGCAGTATTTT
>NA|TRBV6-5|TRBJ1-1|NA
CASSYWAGAAEAFF
TGTGCCAGCAGTTACTGGGCGGGAGCGGCTGAAGCTTTCTTT
>TRBD2|TRBV5-1|TRBJ2-5|NA
CASSLGTSGRETQYF
TGCGCCAGCAGCTTGGGGACTAGCGGGAGGGAGACCCAGTACTTC
>TRBD2|TRBV30|TRBJ2-5|NA
CAWSVRSGRAPFYETQYF
TGTGCCTGGAGTGTAAGGAGTGGGAGGGCCCCGTTTTACGAGACCCAGTACTTC
>NA|TRBV6-4|TRBJ2-3|NA
CASSDSEADTQYF
TGTGCCAGCAGTGACTCCGAGGCAGATACGCAGTATTTT
>TRBD2|TRBV11-2|TRBJ2-1|NA
CASSPSSGRNGEQFF
TGTGCCAGCAGCCCGAGTAGCGGGAGGAACGGTGAGCAGTTCTTC
>NA|TRBV9|TRBJ2-1|NA
CASSVQSTSLEQFF
TGTGCCAGCAGCGTACAATCGACTAGTTTGGAGCAGTTCTTC
>TRBD1|TRBV5-1|TRBJ2-5|NA
CASRAGTAGEQYF
TGCGCCAGCAGGGCCGGGACAGCCGGGGAGCAGTACTTC
>NA|TRBV27|TRBJ1-4|few
CASSFYSGSEKLFF
TGTGCCAGCAGCTTCTACAGCGGAAGCGAAAAACTGTTTTTT
>TRBD1|TRBV5-8|TRBJ1-5|NA
CASSPGQSSNQPQHF
TGTGCCAGCAGCCCGGGACAGTCTAGCAATCAGCCCCAGCATTTT
>NA|TRBV7-8|TRBJ2-3|NA
CASSLADWTTTDTQYF
TGTGCCAGCAGCTTAGCGGATTGGACTACCACAGATACGCAGTATTTT
>NA|TRBV28|TRBJ2-7|NA
CASSLARTGYDAQYF
TGTGCCAGCAGTTTAGCCCGGACTGGTTACGATGCGCAGTACTTC
>NA|TRBV7-9|TRBJ2-1|NA
CASSLMGGGPLEQFF
TGTGCCAGCAGCCTCATGGGGGGAGGACCCCTTGAGCAGTTCTTC
>TRBD2|TRBV5-1|TRBJ2-7|NA
CASSSGGRAFSYEQYF
TGCGCCAGCAGCTCGGGGGGGCGAGCTTTCTCCTACGAGCAGTACTTC
>TRBD1|TRBV28|TRBJ1-2|NA
CASSLNRGYSGYTF
TGTGCCAGCAGTTTAAACAGGGGTTACTCTGGCTACACCTTC
>TRBD2|TRBV19|TRBJ2-3|NA
CASSWNLAGVTDTQYF
TGTGCCAGTAGTTGGAATCTAGCGGGCGTCACAGATACGCAGTATTTT
>NA|TRBV5-6|TRBJ2-1|NA
CASSTWGGIGKQFF
TGTGCCAGCAGCACCTGGGGAGGCATAGGGAAGCAGTTCTTC
>NA|TRBV11-3|TRBJ2-7|NA
CASSALGLSAEQYF
TGTGCCAGCAGCGCCCTGGGACTCTCGGCCGAGCAGTACTTC
>TRBD2|TRBV18|TRBJ2-1|NA
CASSRGLAGERDEQFF
TGTGCCAGCTCACGGGGACTAGCGGGAGAGCGGGATGAGCAGTTCTTC
>NA|TRBV19|TRBJ2-5|NA
CASSLTGLETQYF
TGTGCCAGTAGTTTGACAGGTTTAGAGACCCAGTACTTC
>NA|TRBV5-1|TRBJ1-3|NA
CASSLDQGPGNTIYF
TGCGCCAGCAGCTTGGATCAGGGGCCTGGAAACACCATATATTTT
>TRBD1|TRBV5-6|TRBJ2-7|NA
CASSLPGTGIYEQYF
TGTGCCAGCAGCTTACCCGGGACAGGGATCTACGAGCAGTACTTC
>NA|TRBV4-1|TRBJ2-2|NA
CASSQEPGLSTGELFF
TGCGCCAGCAGCCAAGAGCCCGGGTTGAGCACCGGGGAGCTGTTTTTT
>TRBD2|TRBV2|TRBJ2-3|NA
CASRIGLAGDTQYF
TGTGCCAGCAGAATAGGACTAGCGGGAGATACGCAGTATTTT
>TRBD2|TRBV6-5|TRBJ2-7|once
CASSYSNGRAYEQYF
TGTGCCAGCAGTTACTCTAACGGGAGGGCCTACGAGCAGTACTTC
>TRBD1|TRBV5-1|TRBJ2-7|NA
CASSPRTGTYEQYF
TGCGCCAGCAGCCCCCGGACAGGTACCTACGAGCAGTACTTC
>TRBD1|TRBV19|TRBJ2-5|NA
CASSRGQGWETQYF
TGTGCCAGTAGTAGAGGACAGGGTTGGGAGACCCAGTACTTC
>TRBD1|TRBV7-6|TRBJ2-7|few
CASSRDRGGNEQYF
TGTGCCAGCAGCCGGGACAGGGGAGGCAACGAGCAGTACTTC
>TRBD1|TRBV10-3|TRBJ2-1|NA
CAINRPGQGVNEQFF
TGTGCCATCAACCGACCGGGACAGGGGGTCAATGAGCAGTTCTTC
>NA|TRBV5-1|TRBJ2-3|once
CASSLGVRVTDTQYF
TGCGCCAGCAGCTTGGGGGTGCGGGTCACAGATACGCAGTATTTT